This is a list of T cell receptor beta chains from one sample in a study of vaccination and CD4 T cells after COVID-19. TCRdb ran MiXCR on the PCR reads and lists one entry per CDR3 protein. Here the sample spans 20,000 to 25,000 distinct CDR3 sequences, around three fifths being singletons. The material sequenced was CD4+ T cells from blood, taken before SARS-CoV-2 vaccination. These receptors originate from a human donor who had recovered from COVID-19. Both conserved end residues are part of each CDR3. Each record gives: J gene, clone size, D gene, V gene, CDR3 protein, CDR3 DNA. The D gene is left open where the match is weak. Clone size is stated in some rows and not others, as once, few, many or a class when expanded.

TRBJ2-7 | NA | NA | TRBV28 | CASSNSRGSHEQYF | TGTGCCAGCAGTAACTCGAGGGGGTCCCACGAGCAGTACTTC
TRBJ2-7 | NA | TRBD1 | TRBV2 | CASTGGTGDYEQYF | TGTGCCAGCACGGGAGGGACAGGGGACTACGAGCAGTACTTC
TRBJ2-3 | NA | NA | TRBV6-1 | CASSEMPHTDTQYF | TGTGCCAGCAGTGAAATGCCGCACACAGATACGCAGTATTTT
TRBJ2-7 | once | TRBD1 | TRBV29-1 | CSASERDSLYYEQYF | TGCAGCGCTTCGGAAAGGGACAGCCTATACTACGAGCAGTACTTC
TRBJ2-2 | few | NA | TRBV24-1 | CATSDDTRVSGELFF | TGTGCCACCAGTGATGATACCAGGGTGTCCGGGGAGCTGTTTTTT
TRBJ1-6 | NA | NA | TRBV20-1 | CSARGGVQYNSPLHF | TGCAGTGCTAGAGGAGGAGTTCAATATAATTCACCCCTCCACTTT
TRBJ2-3 | NA | NA | TRBV10-1 | CASSVRPGEGTDTQYF | TGCGCCAGCAGTGTAAGGCCGGGGGAGGGCACAGATACGCAGTATTTT
TRBJ2-7 | NA | TRBD1 | TRBV7-9 | CASSSGQHSYEQYF | TGTGCCAGCAGCTCGGGACAGCACTCCTACGAGCAGTACTTC
TRBJ2-7 | NA | NA | TRBV9 | CASSVVASDYEQYF | TGTGCCAGCAGCGTAGTTGCCAGCGACTACGAGCAGTACTTC
TRBJ1-1 | NA | NA | TRBV7-9 | CASSRRQDMNTEAFF | TGTGCCAGCAGCCGCCGACAGGACATGAACACTGAAGCTTTCTTT
TRBJ2-1 | NA | TRBD1 | TRBV20-1 | CSARDPQGSNEQFF | TGCAGTGCTAGAGACCCACAGGGGTCCAATGAGCAGTTCTTC
TRBJ2-5 | NA | TRBD1 | TRBV27 | CASSSGTEIQETQYF | TGTGCCAGCAGTTCCGGGACAGAAATCCAAGAGACCCAGTACTTC
TRBJ2-3 | NA | TRBD2 | TRBV27 | CASSPGTSGSDTQYF | TGTGCCAGCAGTCCGGGGACTAGCGGGAGCGATACGCAGTATTTT
TRBJ2-1 | NA | TRBD2 | TRBV20-1 | CSAPTSGRYNEQFF | TGCAGTGCTCCGACTAGCGGGAGGTACAATGAGCAGTTCTTC
TRBJ1-5 | NA | TRBD1 | TRBV5-6 | CASSSDRLSNQPQHF | TGTGCCAGCAGCTCGGACAGGCTGAGCAATCAGCCCCAGCATTTT
TRBJ2-7 | NA | NA | TRBV6-1 | CASSTGTYEQYF | TGTGCCAGCAGTACGGGGACCTACGAGCAGTACTTC
TRBJ2-1 | once | NA | TRBV6-1 | CASSEVRRGNYNEQFF | TGTGCCAGCAGTGAAGTTCGCCGCGGGAACTACAATGAGCAGTTCTTC
TRBJ2-1 | NA | TRBD2 | TRBV15 | CATSRDLGLAGRNEQFF | TGTGCCACCAGCAGAGATCTGGGACTAGCGGGGAGGAATGAGCAGTTCTTC
TRBJ2-2 | NA | TRBD2 | TRBV24-1 | CATSTTSVNTGELFF | TGTGCCACCAGCACTACTAGCGTGAACACCGGGGAGCTGTTTTTT
TRBJ2-3 | NA | NA | TRBV7-9 | CASSWSWGAPTGATDTQYF | TGTGCCAGCAGCTGGAGTTGGGGGGCGCCTACAGGAGCCACAGATACGCAGTATTTT
TRBJ2-7 | NA | TRBD2 | TRBV20-1 | CSAMTSGNGEQYF | TGCAGTGCTATGACTAGCGGGAATGGCGAGCAGTACTTC
TRBJ2-5 | NA | TRBD1 | TRBV20-1 | CNPRGPLQETQYF | TGCAATCCGAGGGGGCCCCTCCAAGAGACCCAGTACTTC
TRBJ1-2 | NA | TRBD1 | TRBV27 | CASRYGAGGSYGYTF | TGTGCCAGCAGATATGGGGCAGGGGGCTCCTATGGCTACACCTTC
TRBJ1-6 | NA | NA | TRBV6-1 | CASTARSYNSPLHF | TGTGCCAGCACGGCACGCTCCTATAATTCACCCCTCCACTTT
TRBJ2-5 | NA | TRBD2 | TRBV4-2 | CASSQPRSRAGTETQYF | TGTGCCAGCAGCCAACCGCGGTCTCGAGCGGGAACAGAGACCCAGTACTTC
TRBJ2-5 | once | TRBD2 | TRBV5-5 | CASSETSGSQETQYF | TGTGCCAGCAGCGAGACTAGCGGGAGCCAAGAGACCCAGTACTTC
TRBJ1-1 | NA | NA | TRBV7-8 | CASRPGQNTEAFF | TGTGCCAGCAGGCCTGGACAGAACACTGAAGCTTTCTTT
TRBJ1-5 | NA | TRBD1 | TRBV12-3/TRBV12-4 | CASQGAGGLNQPQHF | TGTGCCAGCCAGGGGGCCGGGGGCCTCAATCAGCCCCAGCATTTT
TRBJ1-1 | NA | TRBD1 | TRBV7-2 | CASSPDRVGEAFF | TGTGCCAGCAGCCCCGACAGGGTGGGTGAAGCTTTCTTT